This TCR beta chain came from a study of cytomegalovirus exposure and HLA in healthy donors (dated by TCRdb to about 2017). General notes on the study: An earlier analysis of roughly 630 of the donors reported 250 to 300 Gb of sequence data and 117 million unique TCR beta sequences from 150 million to 200 million T cells. An early release covering over 500 HLA-typed donors comprised roughly 300 gigabases of sequencing data and around 80 million unique TCR sequences. The genetic ancestry cluster associated with self-reported Caucasian donors included 81% of the approximately 430 genotyped donors. The study aimed to test whether signatures of past pathogen exposure could be identified by cataloging public T cell receptors. The T cell repertoires of 666 subjects were profiled by immunosequencing and related to cytomegalovirus serostatus. In addition to the first cohort of several hundred subjects, a separate validation cohort of approximately 110 different subjects was used. The study combined high-throughput TCR immunosequencing, statistical association of individual TCRs with disease status, and machine learning to predict cytomegalovirus infection status. A later analysis re-examined previously published TCR beta repertoires from more than 650 donors and added high-resolution HLA genotyping to investigate patterns of TCR occurrence. Rather than drawing on any new phenotypic data, the later analysis identified candidate immune exposures from TCR beta sequences and the way those sequences occurred across donors. To decide whether each TCR beta V gene segment behaved as functional or pseudogenic, an earlier analysis of approximately 620 of the donors relied on high-throughput TCR beta sequencing. Donor age, sex, ethnicity and CMV serostatus were collected together with the repertoire data. A later genetic analysis took genome-wide SNP genotypes for about 55% of the 666 donors and used that subset as a discovery cohort. Every discovery cohort repertoire had been produced on one sequencing platform. HLA typing covered class I and class II loci at four-digit resolution. Typing coverage varied by locus: 629-630 donors for A, B, C, DRB1 and DQB1; approximately 500 for DQA1; nearly 610 for DPA1; roughly 450 for DPB1. About 5 DR-DQ haplotypes were handled as single units for association and clustering, since linkage in the cohort was strong. Across some 400 genotyped donors of the cohort, an average of approximately 240,000 unique TCR beta nucleotide sequences per donor were sequenced, and approximately 17% of those sequences were non-productive.

Study-wide conclusions, independent of this receptor: Over 15 rarely observed V segments, including chromosome 9 orphons, were excluded from the earlier analysis of a few hundred of the donors because counts were too low. At a false discovery rate of 0.05, a later analysis linked fewer than 20,000 TCR beta sequences to specific HLA alleles. Correlated functional status among segregating V segments might be attributable to linkage disequilibrium, but an unknown experimental factor could not be ruled out. Only TCR beta chains were sequenced in this cohort, and the absence of alpha or paired-chain data limited detectable features. In a later analysis, TCR association rates were found to vary across HLA loci, with the most associated TCRs seen for DRB1 alleles and the fewest for HLA-C alleles. In the study, around 160 TCR beta chains were listed as associated with cytomegalovirus. A later genetic analysis reported fewer N-insertions in productive TCRs among donors in an Asian-associated ancestry cluster than the roughly 720-donor mean. Most CMV-associated TCR beta chains appeared to be HLA-restricted in a later analysis, and the HLA associations seemed to be driven largely by CMV exposure. In both the original and validation cohorts, the classifier was reported to diagnose cytomegalovirus status with high specificity and sensitivity. When HLA alleles, especially DR and DQ, strongly co-occurred, attributing TCR associations to individual alleles was difficult. The authors suggested that the approach could potentially be extended to other disease states and immunological phenotypes. In a later analysis, HLA-associated TCR beta chains showed more clonal expansion and lower generation probabilities than non-associated chains that were equally common. Most TCR sequences were observed very rarely across donors, whereas some public TCRs were present in many individuals. The 87-base-pair reads could not distinguish some IMGT-functional V segments, including TRBV6-2 and TRBV6-3, so those segments were excluded. Several of the top co-occurrence clusters appeared to be linked to parvovirus B19, influenza, CMV and Epstein-Barr virus, according to a later analysis. A group of highly shared sequence variants was considered likely to be a technical artifact of the sequencing pipeline. A few of the identified cytomegalovirus-associated TCR beta chains were confirmed in vitro to be specific for cytomegalovirus antigens. Because HLA typing was unavailable for some donors at each locus, only the typed subset was used in association tests. V-gene and J-gene trimming of TCR beta chains was associated with a missense DCLRE1C variant in a later genetic analysis, and the association was replicated in an independent cohort. An earlier analysis of several hundred of the donors showed that most TCR beta V segments appeared in productive rearrangements either about 90% or about 30% of the time, which broadly matched IMGT annotations. The presence/absence analyses assumed that sequencing depth was roughly uniform across donors, and that assumption may not be true. A further reported finding was that TCR beta sequences accurately predicted the HLA-A and HLA-B alleles for most subjects in the first cohort. CMV serostatus was the only immune exposure information available for the cohort.

Including cysteine and phenylalanine, the CDR3 has 14 amino acids. Just the 42-base CDR3 DNA is kept, in frame starting at base 1. The CDR1 and CDR2 encoded by the germline V gene are SGDLS and YYNGEE. The germline ends are 14 bases apart after V is trimmed by 1 base and J by 9 bases. The cohort was made up of approximately 670 healthy bone marrow donors. At the time of sampling, all cohort members were nominally healthy, though unrecorded immune exposures were likely present. The donor tested CMV seronegative and was one of the 352 seronegative cohort members. Each donor provided a peripheral blood sample, and peripheral blood mononuclear cells were used for TCR beta sequencing. The Qiagen DNeasy Blood Extraction Kit was used to extract genomic DNA from the blood cell samples. Notes on this clone: Its antigen remains undetermined. Per-base quality was not reported, and no clone a single base away is much larger than it.

Receptors were amplified or captured by the immunoSEQ multiplex PCR assay. For the multiplex PCR, a mixture combining 60 forward primers for TCR Vbeta segments and 13 reverse primers for TCR Jbeta segments was used. Amplification of the CDR3 region of rearranged TCR beta genes was performed with a multiplex PCR assay on genomic DNA. On the Illumina HiSeq System, the amplified TCR beta libraries were sequenced as 87-base-pair reads. The authors processed their data as follows. Across the 670 or so repertoires, a later analysis counted tens of millions of unique TCR beta chains, roughly 11 million of which were shared by at least two donors. A nearest-neighbor algorithm error-corrected the raw reads and collapsed the reads into unique sequences, merging closely related sequences to remove PCR and sequencing errors. Alignment of CDR3 sequences to IMGT reference sequences was used to assign V, D and J gene segments. Each retained sequence needed at least a six-nucleotide match to both a V gene segment and a J gene segment. Rearrangements were called productive when the CDR3 lacked stop codons and stayed in frame with V and J; all others were non-productive. CDR3 was defined according to IMGT convention as the region running from the second conserved V-encoded cysteine to the conserved J-encoded phenylalanine. The earlier analysis of approximately 500 of the donors excluded sequences that lacked an unambiguous match to a single V gene segment. In an earlier analysis of 587 of the donors, V segments were called functional above 56.7% productive rearrangements and were called segregating when the between-donor standard deviation exceeded 5%. A statistical classification framework was developed to diagnose cytomegalovirus status using the catalog of TCR beta chain sequences. In a later analysis, V and J genes were assigned by comparing TCR nucleotide sequences against IMGT/GENE-DB human TR gene sequences. A later analysis assigned CDR3 sequences and most-parsimonious VDJ recombination scenarios with the TCRdist pipeline. A later analysis defined each TCR beta chain by its CDR3 amino acid sequence plus V-gene family, and excluded reads lacking a unique V-gene family. As a way to deal with suspected cross-contamination and a sequencing artifact, a later analysis dropped roughly 600 nucleotide sequences that were highly shared and had low generation probability. A later analysis calculated a clonal expansion index for each public chain from normalized within-repertoire ranks of inferred template counts. In a later analysis, generation probabilities were computed with a VDJ recombination model fitted to out-of-frame rearrangements, and the resulting probabilities were checked against IGoR. In a later analysis, TCR-TCR, TCR-HLA and TCR-CMV co-occurrence was scored with hypergeometric tests, and a repertoire-size bias correction was applied to TCR pairs. False discovery rates were estimated in a later analysis by permuting HLA or CMV assignments 20 times. In a later analysis, co-occurring TCRs were grouped using DBSCAN, with TCRdist sequence similarity added in when clustering inside HLA-allele-positive subsets. For co-occurrence clustering, repertoires with fewer than 30,000 or more than 120,000 public chains were excluded, along with four to six repertoires with anomalous nucleotide sharing. TCRdb holds this immuneACCESS table with in-frame rearrangements only. Some clones are missing; in checked studies, unresolved V genes explain under half, and the rest has no known cause. V and J calls and clone size are those listed in that table; D and trimming were worked out from the DNA. In all, the sample holds about 180,000 clones, and about three quarters of those were seen once. The ten largest clones take up 1.5% to 2% of the sample.

This sequence was found in a young man in good health and CMV-seronegative. Recombination joined TRBV9 with TRBJ2-1; TRBD2 is a possible D gene, resting on 6 matching bases. The sequencing input was PBMCs. The CDR3 has the sequence CASSVRGWGGEQFF. The bases are TGTGCCAGCAGCGTAAGAGGGTGGGGAGGTGAGCAGTTCTTC.